These T cell receptor beta chains were read from a single sample in a study of blood T cell repertoires in COVID-19. Sequencing used immunoSEQ multiplex PCR; TCRdb keeps in-frame clones, though not all of them. The sample records roughly 50,000 clones, over 75% being singletons. Sequencing was done on a sample of peripheral blood. The receptors shown here come from a woman aged 40-49 years with active COVID-19. Both conserved end residues are part of each CDR3. The D gene is left open where the match is weak. Not every row has a clone size; where given, it reads once, few, many or a size class.

size: NA
J: TRBJ1-3
V: TRBV5-6
D: NA
DNA: TGTGCCAGCAGCTTTGCGCAGGGCTTTGGAAACACCATATATTTT
CDR3: CASSFAQGFGNTIYF

size: NA
J: TRBJ1-2
V: TRBV7-9
D: NA
DNA: TGTGCCAGCAGCCTTAGGGGCTATGGCTACACCTTC
CDR3: CASSLRGYGYTF

size: NA
J: TRBJ2-5
V: TRBV7-2
D: TRBD2
DNA: TGTGCCAGCAGGCCCGGGACTAGCGGGGGGGCCCGACAAGAGACCCAGTACTTC
CDR3: CASRPGTSGGARQETQYF

size: NA
J: TRBJ2-7
V: TRBV7-2
D: TRBD2
DNA: TGTGCCAGCAGCTTTGCGTCTAGCGGGGGGGAGGAGCAGTACTTC
CDR3: CASSFASSGGEEQYF

size: NA
J: TRBJ1-1
V: TRBV7-9
D: NA
DNA: TGTGCCAGCAGCTTATCCGGACAGAACACTGAAGCTTTCTTT
CDR3: CASSLSGQNTEAFF

size: NA
J: TRBJ1-1
V: TRBV5-1
D: TRBD1
DNA: TGCGCCAGCAGCGGGGGACAGGGGGAAACTGAAGCTTTCTTT
CDR3: CASSGGQGETEAFF

size: NA
J: TRBJ2-5
V: TRBV30
D: NA
DNA: TGTGCCTGGAGTGGAGGAAGGCCCAGGGGAAAGACCCAGTACTTC
CDR3: CAWSGGRPRGKTQYF

size: NA
J: TRBJ2-5
V: TRBV5-4
D: TRBD1
DNA: TGTGCCAGCAGCTTGGGGACAGGGGCCAGAGCGGCCCAGTACTTC
CDR3: CASSLGTGARAAQYF

size: few
J: TRBJ2-7
V: TRBV5-8
D: NA
DNA: TGTGCCAGCAGCCACCCGTGGGGGGGCGGCGAGCAGTACTTC
CDR3: CASSHPWGGGEQYF

size: NA
J: TRBJ2-5
V: TRBV5-1
D: TRBD2
DNA: TGCGCCAGCAGCGGCGGGACTAGCGCGGAGGAGACCCAGTACTTC
CDR3: CASSGGTSAEETQYF

size: NA
J: TRBJ1-1
V: TRBV30
D: NA
DNA: TGTGCCTGGAGTGCTAGGTATGGCCCAAAGAACACTGAAGCTTTCTTT
CDR3: CAWSARYGPKNTEAFF

size: NA
J: TRBJ2-1
V: TRBV6-1
D: NA
DNA: TGTGCCAGCAGTGAAGGCGGATCCTACAATGAGCAGTTCTTC
CDR3: CASSEGGSYNEQFF

size: NA
J: TRBJ2-5
V: TRBV4-3
D: TRBD2
DNA: TGCGCCAGCAGCCAAGCACTAGCGGGGACCAACCAAGAGACCCAGTACTTC
CDR3: CASSQALAGTNQETQYF

size: NA
J: TRBJ2-7
V: TRBV29-1
D: NA
DNA: TGCAGCGCCGAAGGGGGGGCGCGCGACGAGCAGTACTTC
CDR3: CSAEGGARDEQYF

size: NA
J: TRBJ1-5
V: TRBV7-9
D: NA
DNA: TGTGCCAGCAGCGCTACAGAGTATCAGCCCCAGCATTTT
CDR3: CASSATEYQPQHF

size: once
J: TRBJ2-7
V: TRBV10-3
D: NA
DNA: TGTGCCATTCGAGCGGGCCACTCCTACGAGCAGTACTTC
CDR3: CAIRAGHSYEQYF

size: NA
J: TRBJ1-2
V: TRBV19
D: NA
DNA: TGTGCCAGTAACTACAGGGCGCGTGGTGGCTACACCTTC
CDR3: CASNYRARGGYTF

size: few
J: TRBJ2-7
V: TRBV3-1/TRBV3-2
D: TRBD2
DNA: TGTGCCAGCAGCCAACCCGGGACTAGCTTTGCCGACGAGCAGTACTTC
CDR3: CASSQPGTSFADEQYF

size: NA
J: TRBJ2-5
V: TRBV11-3
D: NA
DNA: TGTGCCAGCAGCTTAGCCCTGGGGGCAGTAGAGACCCAGTACTTC
CDR3: CASSLALGAVETQYF

size: NA
J: TRBJ1-2
V: TRBV2
D: TRBD1
DNA: TGTGCCAGCACCCCGGACAGGGGGCTGTATGGCTACACCTTC
CDR3: CASTPDRGLYGYTF

size: NA
J: TRBJ2-3
V: TRBV7-2
D: NA
DNA: TGTGCCAGCAGCTTAGGTAGGGGATTGGGCACAGATACGCAGTATTTT
CDR3: CASSLGRGLGTDTQYF

size: NA
J: TRBJ1-1
V: TRBV30
D: NA
DNA: TGTGCCTGGAGTGTACAGGAAGACACTGAAGCTTTCTTT
CDR3: CAWSVQEDTEAFF

size: NA
J: TRBJ2-3
V: TRBV20-1
D: NA
DNA: TGCAGTGCTAGTTTTAGAACAAGCGGCACAGATACGCAGTATTTT
CDR3: CSASFRTSGTDTQYF

size: NA
J: TRBJ1-2
V: TRBV3-1/TRBV3-2
D: TRBD1
DNA: TGTGCCAGCAGCCACCCTGGACAGGGGGGCGGCTATGGCTACACCTTC
CDR3: CASSHPGQGGGYGYTF

size: NA
J: TRBJ2-5
V: TRBV29-1
D: NA
DNA: TGCAGCGTTGCAGGGGTCCAAGAGACCCAGTACTTC
CDR3: CSVAGVQETQYF

size: NA
J: TRBJ1-2
V: TRBV12-3/TRBV12-4
D: NA
DNA: TGTGCCAGCAGTCCCCGGGGGGCGGGTGGCTACACCTTC
CDR3: CASSPRGAGGYTF

size: few
J: TRBJ2-3
V: TRBV10-3
D: TRBD2
DNA: TGTGCCATCAGACCGGGACTAGATACAGATACGCAGTATTTT
CDR3: CAIRPGLDTDTQYF

size: NA
J: TRBJ1-1
V: TRBV11-3
D: TRBD1
DNA: TGTGCCAGCAGCTTGGGACAGTCGAACACTGAAGCTTTCTTT
CDR3: CASSLGQSNTEAFF

size: NA
J: TRBJ2-2
V: TRBV7-3
D: TRBD1
DNA: TGTGCCAGCAGCTTATCCTGGACAGGGATCACCGGGGAGCTGTTTTTT
CDR3: CASSLSWTGITGELFF

size: NA
J: TRBJ2-1
V: TRBV6-1
D: NA
DNA: TGTGCCAGCAGTGAATCCAGGCATCTGGTGTACAATGAGCAGTTCTTC
CDR3: CASSESRHLVYNEQFF

size: NA
J: TRBJ2-7
V: TRBV7-9
D: NA
DNA: TGTGCCAGCAGCTCAGCGATAGCCTTCTACGAGCAGTACTTC
CDR3: CASSSAIAFYEQYF

size: NA
J: TRBJ1-1
V: TRBV9
D: NA
DNA: TGTGCCAGCAGCGTAGTGAGCGGCACTGAAGCTTTCTTT
CDR3: CASSVVSGTEAFF

size: NA
J: TRBJ1-1
V: TRBV11-3
D: TRBD1
DNA: TGTGCCAGCAGCTTAGTTTTCCAGGGACAGGGGAACACTGAAGCTTTCTTT
CDR3: CASSLVFQGQGNTEAFF

size: NA
J: TRBJ1-1
V: TRBV5-4
D: NA
DNA: TGTGCCAGCAGCTTGGGTAGTGGGAACACTGAAGCTTTCTTT
CDR3: CASSLGSGNTEAFF

size: NA
J: TRBJ2-1
V: TRBV24-1
D: TRBD2
DNA: TGTGCCGCCGGCCCCGGCGGGGGGGAGCAGTTCTTC
CDR3: CAAGPGGGEQFF

size: once
J: TRBJ1-2
V: TRBV19
D: NA
DNA: TGTGCCAGTAGTGTTTCCCCAGCTAACTATGGCTACACCTTC
CDR3: CASSVSPANYGYTF

size: NA
J: TRBJ1-6
V: TRBV2
D: NA
DNA: TGTGCCAGCATTCCCGAACGTAGCGGAGGTTCACCCCTCCACTTT
CDR3: CASIPERSGGSPLHF

size: NA
J: TRBJ2-7
V: TRBV5-4
D: NA
DNA: TGTGCCAGCAGCCTAAAATATCAGGGTTGGTCCTACGAGCAGTACTTC
CDR3: CASSLKYQGWSYEQYF

size: NA
J: TRBJ2-3
V: TRBV7-9
D: TRBD2
DNA: TGTGCCAGCAGCTTACGGCGGGGGGGCCCAGATACGCAGTATTTT
CDR3: CASSLRRGGPDTQYF

size: NA
J: TRBJ1-1
V: TRBV5-5
D: NA
DNA: TGTGCCAGCAGCTTGGGTATCGCGCTTCCTGAAGCTTTCTTT
CDR3: CASSLGIALPEAFF

size: NA
J: TRBJ1-2
V: TRBV9
D: NA
DNA: TGTGCCAGCAGCGTCGATTCCAGGGTCCGCTATGGCTACACCTTC
CDR3: CASSVDSRVRYGYTF

size: NA
J: TRBJ2-7
V: TRBV13
D: TRBD1
DNA: TGTGCCAGCAGCTCCCCGGGACAGAATTACGAGCAGTACTTC
CDR3: CASSSPGQNYEQYF

size: NA
J: TRBJ2-2
V: TRBV2
D: NA
DNA: TGTGCCAGCAGTTCGTCGTCAGGGGTGGGCGGGGAGCTGTTTTTT
CDR3: CASSSSSGVGGELFF

size: NA
J: TRBJ1-2
V: TRBV7-2
D: NA
DNA: TGTGCCAGCAGCTTAGTTAGCGGCTACACCTTC
CDR3: CASSLVSGYTF

size: NA
J: TRBJ2-2
V: TRBV7-6
D: TRBD1
DNA: TGTGCCAGCAGCCAAAGACGCAGGACAGGGACCACCGGGGAGCTGTTTTTT
CDR3: CASSQRRRTGTTGELFF

size: NA
J: TRBJ1-2
V: TRBV7-8
D: NA
DNA: TGTGCCAGCAGCTTACCTCAAGGAGACTATGGCTACACCTTC
CDR3: CASSLPQGDYGYTF

size: NA
J: TRBJ2-3
V: TRBV5-1
D: TRBD2
DNA: TGCGCCAGCAGATCCGGGACTAGTGCTAGCACAGATACGCAGTATTTT
CDR3: CASRSGTSASTDTQYF